This entry features one TCR beta chain sequence. There is no known antigen for this receptor. No base quality information exists; no much larger clone differs at one position. Using the deep immunoSEQ assay, TCR CDR3 regions were amplified from genomic DNA by multiplex PCR. Genomic DNA extracted from each cell subset was distributed evenly over all wells of several immunoSEQ 96-well plates, and each plate served as one replicate. For sorted subsets, 150 to 200 ng genomic DNA, equal to about 30,000 T cell genomes, was loaded into each replicate PCR. The purified libraries were quantified using a Qubit 3.0 fluorometer, sized with a Bioanalyzer 2100, and then quantified again using the KAPA Library Quantification kit. Every immunoSEQ 96-well plate was sequenced on a separate single-read 150-cycle Illumina NextSeq 550 flow cell. The source study handled its data this way. The immunoSEQ output contained only junctional sequences without quality scores, so filtering could not match that applied to full-length reads. Sequences were annotated with PyIR, a Python wrapper for IgBLAST v1.9, and V/J genes and CDR3 were assigned using IMGT germline references. Reads were filtered out if the reads had weak V/J assignments (E-value above 1e-6), no CDR3, stop codons, out-of-frame junctions, or ambiguous translated residues. V3J clonotypes were defined as sequences sharing the same inferred V gene, J gene, and CDR3 amino acid sequence. Percentage overlap between repertoires was computed as shared unique clonotypes divided by the size of the smaller repertoire. RTK rarefaction, the Chao1 estimator, and Recon v2.1 estimates of unobserved clonotypes were used to assess repertoire richness. Generation probabilities were computed with OLGA for all TCRbeta clonotypes obtained by the gDNA method from four donors. TCRdb carries this immuneACCESS record with in-frame sequences only. Its versions omit some clonotypes, under half of them owing to an unresolved V gene in the studies checked, with the rest unexplained. From that table come the V and J calls and clone size; the DNA was used to work out D and trimming. The sample includes about 650,000 clones, with around 95% observed a single time. The ten largest clones add up to less than 0.13% of the sample.

The data originate from a study of shared clonotypes between healthy human individuals (dated by TCRdb to 2018 to 2021). About the investigation overall: A couple of women and a few men aged 18 to 49 years were included in the cohort. For each donor, three plates each were used for CD4 naive and CD4 memory, two plates were used for CD8 naive, and one plate was used for CD8 memory. The study deeply sequenced blood TCR repertoires of about 5 healthy adults to estimate repertoire size and the extent of clonotype sharing between individuals. To increase sequencing depth and limit assay-specific biases, TCR repertoire library preparation and sequencing were carried out by different laboratories using diverse techniques. Between about 0.8 and 8.9 billion PBMCs per donor were obtained by leukapheresis. The paper as a whole reports these results and caveats: Pairwise subsampling indicated that sequencing depth was expected to affect the degree of clonotype sharing among donors. Because the study included a small number of donors, the genetic and exposure-history diversity represented was limited. Rarefaction of sorted-subset datasets indicated incomplete sequencing despite the large sequencing depth. When a few donors were compared, the shared fraction of clonotypes was around 5.1% for naive CD4, roughly 3.4% for naive CD8, 2.3% for memory CD4, and roughly 0.43% for memory CD8. Sampling was restricted to blood, and TCR repertoires in tissue are likely to differ from TCR repertoires in blood. Clonotypes shared by all four sorted-subset donors showed higher generation probabilities than non-shared clonotypes. Naive subsets generally had larger estimated clonotype richness than memory subsets did.

CD8 naive samples were CD45RO-negative cells positively selected for CCR7, giving a CD45RA+CCR7+ population that excluded TemRA cells. Donors were healthy HIV-negative adults with no recently reported acute infections or vaccinations. Every donor was a Caucasian adult living in Nashville, Tennessee, USA. Blood was obtained by leukapheresis, after which PBMCs were separated by Ficoll-Histopaque density gradient centrifugation and cryopreserved in liquid nitrogen vapor phase. Analytical flow cytometry was used to check the purity and quantity of every magnetically sorted T cell population. From each sorted fraction, genomic DNA was isolated and quantified by UV absorbance on a Nanodrop 2000c. CDR1 is given as PRHDT and CDR2 as FYEKMQ, both from the germline V gene (reference sequence). Trimming at the junction amounts to 4 bases on V and 5 bases on J, and the germline ends lie 18 bases apart. The CDR3 runs 16 amino acids, cysteine and phenylalanine included. Only the CDR3 portion is preserved as DNA: 48 bases, with reading frame beginning at the first base.

The rearranged chain carries TRBV13 and TRBJ2-1; the D gene cannot be resolved beyond TRBD1 or TRBD2, each matching 5 bases. Specimen: naive CD8+ T cells sorted from blood. In light of the paper, this sample's cell subset or site label describes: CD45RA+CCR7+. The receptor was derived from a woman younger than 45 in good health. The DNA sequence reads TGTGCCAGCAGCTGGGGCCCGGGACGACGGGACAATGAGCAGTTCTTC. Its product reads: CASSWGPGRRDNEQFF. With all but the CDR3 taken from the reference TRBV13 and TRBJ2-1 genes, the full variable domain is: AAGVIQSPRHLIKEKRETATLKCYPIPRHDTVYWYQQGPGQDPQFLISFYEKMQSDKGSIPDRFSAQQFSDYHSELNMSSLELGDSALYFCASSWGPGRRDNEQFFGPGTRLTVL.